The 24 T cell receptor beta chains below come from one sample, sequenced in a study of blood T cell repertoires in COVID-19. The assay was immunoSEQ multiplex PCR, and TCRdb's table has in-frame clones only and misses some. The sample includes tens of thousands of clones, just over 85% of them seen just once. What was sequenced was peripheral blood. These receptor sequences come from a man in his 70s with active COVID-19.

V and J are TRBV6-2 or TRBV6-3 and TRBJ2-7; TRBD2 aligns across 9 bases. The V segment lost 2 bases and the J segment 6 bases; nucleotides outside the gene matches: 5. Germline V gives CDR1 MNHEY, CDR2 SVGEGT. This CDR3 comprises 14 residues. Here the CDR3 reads CASSYGGGAGEQYF. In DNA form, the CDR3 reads TGTGCCAGCAGTTACGGCGGGGGGGCCGGCGAGCAGTACTTC.

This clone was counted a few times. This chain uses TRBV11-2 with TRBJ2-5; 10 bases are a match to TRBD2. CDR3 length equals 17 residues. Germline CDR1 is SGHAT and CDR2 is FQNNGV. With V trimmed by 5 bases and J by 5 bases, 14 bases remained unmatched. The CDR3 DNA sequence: TGTGCCAGCAGCCCAACGAGTAGCGGGGGGCCGGTGGAGACCCAGTACTTC. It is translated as CASSPTSSGGPVETQYF.

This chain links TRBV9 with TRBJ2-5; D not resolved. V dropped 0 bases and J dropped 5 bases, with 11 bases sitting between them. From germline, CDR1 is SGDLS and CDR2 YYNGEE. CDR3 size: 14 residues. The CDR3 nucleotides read TGTGCCAGCAGCGTAGGCGCAGCCGGGGAGACCCAGTACTTC. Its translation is CASSVGAAGETQYF.

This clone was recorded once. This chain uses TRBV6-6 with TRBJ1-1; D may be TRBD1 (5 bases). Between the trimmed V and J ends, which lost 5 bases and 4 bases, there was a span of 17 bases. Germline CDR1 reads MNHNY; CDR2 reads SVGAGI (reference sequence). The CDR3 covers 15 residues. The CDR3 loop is CASSPFGGRRTEAFF. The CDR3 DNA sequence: TGTGCCAGCAGTCCCTTCGGGGGGAGGCGCACTGAAGCTTTCTTT.

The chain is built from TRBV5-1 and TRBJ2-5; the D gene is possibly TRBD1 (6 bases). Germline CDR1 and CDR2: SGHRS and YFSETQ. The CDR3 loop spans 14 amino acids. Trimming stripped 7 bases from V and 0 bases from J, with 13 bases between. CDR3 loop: CASRLQGNQETQYF. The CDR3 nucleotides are TGCGCCAGCCGTTTACAGGGTAACCAAGAGACCCAGTACTTC.

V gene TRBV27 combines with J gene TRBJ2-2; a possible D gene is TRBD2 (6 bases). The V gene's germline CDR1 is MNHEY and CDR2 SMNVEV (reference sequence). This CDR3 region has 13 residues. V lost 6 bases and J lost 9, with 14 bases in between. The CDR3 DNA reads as TGTGCCAGCAGGGGACTTTCCCTACGGGAGCTGTTTTTT. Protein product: CASRGLSLRELFF.

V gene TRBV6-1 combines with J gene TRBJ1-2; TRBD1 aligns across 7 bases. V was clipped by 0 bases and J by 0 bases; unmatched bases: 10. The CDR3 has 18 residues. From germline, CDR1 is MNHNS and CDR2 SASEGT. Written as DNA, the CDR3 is TGTGCCAGCAGTGAAGCGCTTTGGACAGGAGAAGCTAACTATGGCTACACCTTC. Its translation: CASSEALWTGEANYGYTF.

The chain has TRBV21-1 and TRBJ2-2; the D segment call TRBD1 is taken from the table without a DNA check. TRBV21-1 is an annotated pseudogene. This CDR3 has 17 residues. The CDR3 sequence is CASSGHSRDRGAGELFF. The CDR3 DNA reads TGTGCCAGCAGCGGTCACAGCCGGGACAGGGGGGCCGGGGAGCTGTTTTTT.

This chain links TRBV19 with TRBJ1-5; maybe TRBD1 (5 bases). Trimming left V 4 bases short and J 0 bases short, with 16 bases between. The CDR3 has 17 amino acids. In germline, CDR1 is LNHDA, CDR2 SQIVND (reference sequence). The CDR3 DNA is TGTGCCAGTAGTACGCCACAGGCGCCAGCTAGCAATCAGCCCCAGCATTTT. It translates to CASSTPQAPASNQPQHF.

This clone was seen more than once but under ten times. The CDR3 region is CATSDPDTGNYGYTF. The CDR3 nucleotides read TGTGCCACCAGTGACCCCGACACAGGGAACTATGGCTACACCTTC. This rearrangement joins TRBV24-1 to TRBJ1-2; possible D gene TRBD1, 6 bases. The V gene's germline CDR1 is KGHDR and CDR2 SFDVKD. The CDR3 loop spans 15 amino acids. Between the trimmed V and J ends, which lost 4 bases and 2 bases, there was a span of 13 bases.

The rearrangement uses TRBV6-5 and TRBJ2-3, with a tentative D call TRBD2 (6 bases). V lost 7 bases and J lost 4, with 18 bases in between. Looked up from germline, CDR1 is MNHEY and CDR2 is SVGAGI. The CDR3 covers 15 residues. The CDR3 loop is CASTGRLGSADTQYF. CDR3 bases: TGTGCCAGCACTGGGAGACTAGGATCGGCAGATACGCAGTATTTT.

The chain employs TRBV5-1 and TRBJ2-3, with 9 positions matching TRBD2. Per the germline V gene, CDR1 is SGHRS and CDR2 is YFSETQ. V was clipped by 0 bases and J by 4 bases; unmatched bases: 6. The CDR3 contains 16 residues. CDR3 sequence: CASSLGAGGGADTQYF. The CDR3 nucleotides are TGCGCCAGCAGCTTGGGAGCGGGGGGTGGCGCAGATACGCAGTATTTT. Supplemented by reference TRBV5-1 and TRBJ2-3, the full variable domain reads KAGVTQTPRYLIKTRGQQVTLSCSPISGHRSVSWYQQTPGQGLQFLFEYFSETQRNKGNFPGRFSGRQFSNSRSEMNVSTLELGDSALYLCASSLGAGGGADTQYFGPGTRLTVL.

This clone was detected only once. The DNA for the CDR3 is TGTGCCAGCAGCGGTGTCCGGGACAGCGAAGCTTTCTTT. Its protein product is CASSGVRDSEAFF. The V gene is TRBV7-2, the J gene TRBJ1-1; 7 bases are a match to TRBD1. Germline V lookup: CDR1 SGHTA, CDR2 FQGNSA. V shed 5 bases, J shed 8 bases, and the junction held 8 bases outside the gene matches. The length of the CDR3 is 13 residues.

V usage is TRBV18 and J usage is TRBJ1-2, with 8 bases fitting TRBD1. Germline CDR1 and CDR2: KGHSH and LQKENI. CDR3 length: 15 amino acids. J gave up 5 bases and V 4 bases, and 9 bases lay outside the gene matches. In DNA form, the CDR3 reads TGTGCCAGCTCACTGGACAGGGCAGGGTTATATGGCTACACCTTC. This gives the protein CASSLDRAGLYGYTF.

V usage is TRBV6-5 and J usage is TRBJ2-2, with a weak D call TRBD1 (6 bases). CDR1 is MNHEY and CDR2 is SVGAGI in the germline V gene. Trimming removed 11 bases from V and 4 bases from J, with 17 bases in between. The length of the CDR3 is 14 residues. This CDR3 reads CAGQGLRSTGELFF. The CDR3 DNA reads TGTGCCGGGCAGGGGTTGCGTAGCACCGGGGAGCTGTTTTTT.

Written as DNA, the CDR3 is TGTGCCAGCAGCGTTCAGGGAGGTGGCTACACCTTC. Its protein is CASSVQGGGYTF. This rearrangement joins TRBV9 to TRBJ1-2; perhaps TRBD1 as D (5 bases). Per the germline V gene, CDR1 is SGDLS and CDR2 is YYNGEE. V gave up 2 bases and J gave up 7 bases, with 9 bases separating them. There are 12 residues in the CDR3.

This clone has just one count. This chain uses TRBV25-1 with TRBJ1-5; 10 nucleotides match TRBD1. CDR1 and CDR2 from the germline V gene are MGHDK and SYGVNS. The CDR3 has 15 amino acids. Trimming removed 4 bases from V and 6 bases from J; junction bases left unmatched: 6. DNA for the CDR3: TGTGCCAGCAGTGTGGGACAGGGGACCGGTCAGCCCCAGCATTTT. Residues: CASSVGQGTGQPQHF.

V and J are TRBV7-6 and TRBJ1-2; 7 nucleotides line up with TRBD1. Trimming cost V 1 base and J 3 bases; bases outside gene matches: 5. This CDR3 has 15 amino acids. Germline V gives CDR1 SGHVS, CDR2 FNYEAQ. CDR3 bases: TGTGCCAGCAGCTTAGTAGCAGGGGGAGACTATGGCTACACCTTC. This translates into CASSLVAGGDYGYTF.

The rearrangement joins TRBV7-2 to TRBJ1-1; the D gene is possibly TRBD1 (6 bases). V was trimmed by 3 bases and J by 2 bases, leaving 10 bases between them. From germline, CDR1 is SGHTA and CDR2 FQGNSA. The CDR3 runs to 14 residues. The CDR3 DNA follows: TGTGCCAGCAGCTTCAGGGGCGGCAACACTGAAGCTTTCTTT. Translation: CASSFRGGNTEAFF. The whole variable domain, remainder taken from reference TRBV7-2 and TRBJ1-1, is GAGVSQSPSNKVTEKGKDVELRCDPISGHTALYWYRQSLGQGLEFLIYFQGNSAPDKSGLPSDRFSAERTGGSVSTLTIQRTQQEDSAVYLCASSFRGGNTEAFFGQGTRLTVV.

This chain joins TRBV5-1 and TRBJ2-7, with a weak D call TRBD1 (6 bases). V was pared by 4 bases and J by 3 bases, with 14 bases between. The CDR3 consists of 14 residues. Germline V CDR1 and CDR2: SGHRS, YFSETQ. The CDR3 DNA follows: TGCGCCAGCAGCCTCCGGGACACAGGCTACGAGCAGTACTTC. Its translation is CASSLRDTGYEQYF.

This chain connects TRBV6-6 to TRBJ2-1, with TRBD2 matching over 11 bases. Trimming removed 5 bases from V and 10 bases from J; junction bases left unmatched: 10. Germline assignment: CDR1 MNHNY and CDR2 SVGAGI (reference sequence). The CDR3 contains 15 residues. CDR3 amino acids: CASSPSGGPGGEQFF. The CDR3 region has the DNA TGTGCCAGCAGTCCTAGCGGGGGGCCGGGGGGAGAGCAGTTCTTC.

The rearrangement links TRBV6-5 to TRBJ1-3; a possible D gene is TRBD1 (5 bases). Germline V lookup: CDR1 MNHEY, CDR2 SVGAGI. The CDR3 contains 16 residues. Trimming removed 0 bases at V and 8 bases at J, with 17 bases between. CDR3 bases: TGTGCCAGCAGTTACTCTCTTGGGACTACCTCGGACACCATATATTTT. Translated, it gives CASSYSLGTTSDTIYF.

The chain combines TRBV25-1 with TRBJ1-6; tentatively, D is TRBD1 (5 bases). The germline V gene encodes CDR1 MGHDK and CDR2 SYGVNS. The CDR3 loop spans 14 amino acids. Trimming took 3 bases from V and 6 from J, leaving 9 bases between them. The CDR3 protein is CASSEIGANSPLHF. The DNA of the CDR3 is TGTGCCAGCAGTGAGATAGGGGCTAATTCACCCCTCCACTTT.

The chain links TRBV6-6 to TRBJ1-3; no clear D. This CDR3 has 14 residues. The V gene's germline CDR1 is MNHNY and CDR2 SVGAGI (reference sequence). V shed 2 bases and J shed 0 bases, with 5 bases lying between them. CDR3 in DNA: TGTGCCAGCAGTTACGACAACTCTGGAAACACCATATATTTT. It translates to CASSYDNSGNTIYF.